This entry lists 29 T cell receptor beta chains sequenced from one sample in a study of patients and donors after allogeneic stem cell transplantation. TCRdb ran MiXCR on the RT-PCR reads and lists one entry per CDR3 protein. This repertoire shows some 6,800 distinct CDR3 sequences, over 9.5% found once; its top ten account for about 53%. Specimen: blood, either unsorted or a sorted T cell fraction (not recorded which). These receptors were taken from a human donor who was either an allogeneic HSCT recipient or a stem cell or donor lymphocyte infusion donor (not recorded which). It is not recorded whose cells these are; they may come from a transplant donor.

In this sample, this clonotype turned up a few times. V usage is TRBV7-2 and J usage is TRBJ2-1; a possible D gene is TRBD1 (6 bases). CDR1 is SGHTA, CDR2 FQGNSA, per germline. The CDR3 sequence is 15 residues long. V was shortened by 1 base and J by 6 bases, with 13 bases between the two germline ends. This CDR3 reads CASSLVGGSLNEQFF. In DNA form, the CDR3 reads TGTGCCAGCAGCTTAGTTGGGGGCTCCCTCAATGAGCAGTTCTTC.

This clonotype is hyperexpanded in the sample. This chain connects TRBV11-2 to TRBJ2-3; 7 bases fit TRBD2. The V gene end was trimmed by 1 base and the J gene end by 0 bases; junction bases not matched to a gene: 1. This CDR3 contains 15 residues. The germline V gene has CDR1 SGHAT and CDR2 FQNNGV. CDR3 DNA: TGTGCCAGCAGCTTAGCTAGCGGAAGCACAGATACGCAGTATTTT. It is translated as CASSLASGSTDTQYF.

The chain has TRBV3-1 and TRBJ1-4, with D tentatively TRBD1 (5 bases). The CDR3 length is 12 residues. The germline V and J ends were trimmed by 4 bases and 14 bases, with 14 bases remaining between them. Germline lookup yields CDR1 LGHDT and CDR2 YNNKEL (reference sequence). The CDR3 coding sequence is TGTGCCAGCAGCCTGGAAGGGACTCGGCTGTTTTTT. This encodes CASSLEGTRLFF. Together with reference TRBV3-1 and TRBJ1-4, the CDR3 gives the full variable domain: DTAVSQTPKYLVTQMGNDKSIKCEQNLGHDTMYWYKQDSKKFLKIMFSYNNKELIINETVPNRFSPKSPDKAHLNLHINSLELGDSAVYFCASSLEGTRLFFGSGTQLSVL.

The gene calls are TRBV7-9 and TRBJ1-3, with D possibly TRBD1 on 6 matching bases. V lost 10 bases and J 4 bases, leaving 14 bases between the germline ends. Germline V lookup: CDR1 SEHNR, CDR2 FQNEAQ (reference sequence). This CDR3 spans 13 amino acids. The CDR3 loop reads CATRTGWGNTIYF. The CDR3 DNA reads TGTGCCACCAGAACAGGGTGGGGAAACACCATATATTTT.

This clonotype was seen repeatedly, ten times or more. The V call is TRBV5-4, the J call TRBJ1-2; D unclear. The CDR3 has 13 amino acids. CDR1 is SGHNT, CDR2 YYREEE, per germline (reference sequence). V lost 0 bases and J lost 3, with 6 bases in between. The CDR3: CASSLERDYGYTF. The DNA of the CDR3 is TGTGCCAGCAGCTTGGAACGGGACTATGGCTACACCTTC.

This clonotype counts as medium-sized (0.01 to 0.1%). V is TRBV7-9 and J is TRBJ2-7; 11 positions agree with TRBD2. V dropped 5 bases and J dropped 0; count of bases not matched to a gene: 3. Germline loops: CDR1 SEHNR, CDR2 FQNEAQ (reference sequence). This CDR3 spans 15 amino acids. The CDR3 loop is CASSPGLAVSYEQYF. The CDR3 region has the DNA TGTGCCAGCAGCCCGGGACTAGCGGTCTCCTACGAGCAGTACTTC.

The chain joins TRBV27 to TRBJ1-2; no definite D call. This CDR3 has 13 amino acids. CDR1 and CDR2 from the germline V gene are MNHEY and SMNVEV (reference sequence). Deletions cut 0 bases from V and 4 bases from J, with 6 bases between. This CDR3 is CASSLSTGYGYTF. Written as DNA, the CDR3 is TGTGCCAGCAGTTTATCAACGGGCTATGGCTACACCTTC.

The chain has TRBV5-1 and TRBJ2-1; TRBD2 is a possible D gene (6 bases). V was cut by 7 bases and J by 9 bases, with 11 bases left in between. Germline V CDR1 and CDR2: SGHRS, YFSETQ. The CDR3 is made up of 11 amino acids. The CDR3: CASEEGGEQFF. In nucleotides, the CDR3 is TGCGCCAGCGAGGAGGGTGGTGAGCAGTTCTTC.

The CDR3 DNA reads as TGTGCCAGCAGCAACGGGGTCTCCTACGAGCAGTACGTC. Its protein is CASSNGVSYEQYV. The chain carries TRBV6-2 or TRBV6-3 and TRBJ2-7; perhaps TRBD2 as D (5 bases). Germline assignment: CDR1 MNHEY and CDR2 SVGEGT. Trimming shortened V by 6 bases and J by 0 bases, and 9 bases separated the two germline ends. This CDR3 spans 13 amino acids.

The chain recombines TRBV4-1 with TRBJ2-7; TRBD2 matches at 8 bases. Germline assignment: CDR1 MGHRA and CDR2 YSYEKL. V was pared by 4 bases and J by 7 bases, with 12 bases of the junction left unmatched. The length of the CDR3 is 15 residues. This CDR3 is CASSLPGAREDEQYF. The CDR3 nucleotides read TGCGCCAGCAGCCTCCCGGGGGCGCGGGAGGATGAGCAGTACTTC.

The rearrangement joins TRBV4-3 to TRBJ1-4; D might be TRBD1 (5 bases). Per germline, CDR1 LGHNA and CDR2 YSLEER. V lost 0 bases, J lost 8 bases, and 19 bases lay in between. This CDR3 is built from 17 residues. CDR3 nucleotide sequence: TGCGCCAGCAGCCAAGATCCGGATGGGGGAGATGGCGAAAAACTGTTTTTT. Residues: CASSQDPDGGDGEKLFF.

The chain joins TRBV19 to TRBJ2-2; D gene unclear. The CDR3 has 15 residues. The germline V gene encodes CDR1 LNHDA and CDR2 SQIVND (reference sequence). The V gene lost 3 bases and the J gene lost 6 bases, with 14 bases spanning the gap. The chain's CDR3 is CASSIPTADSGELFF. The CDR3 bases are TGTGCCAGTAGTATCCCTACAGCCGATTCCGGGGAGCTGTTTTTT. Based on the CDR3 plus reference TRBV19 and TRBJ2-2, the full variable domain is DGGITQSPKYLFRKEGQNVTLSCEQNLNHDAMYWYRQDPGQGLRLIYYSQIVNDFQKGDIAEGYSVSREKKESFPLTVTSAQKNPTAFYLCASSIPTADSGELFFGEGSRLTVL.

V gene TRBV19 combines with J gene TRBJ2-3, with D perhaps matching TRBD1 (7 bases). Between the trimmed V and J ends, which lost 7 bases and 5 bases, there was a span of 16 bases. This CDR3 has 14 residues. CDR1 is LNHDA and CDR2 is SQIVND in the germline V gene (reference sequence). CDR3 amino acids: CASMRQGLGDTQYF. In nucleotides, the CDR3 is TGTGCCAGTATGAGACAGGGACTTGGAGATACGCAGTATTTT.

There are a few counts of this clonotype. V and J are TRBV12-3 or TRBV12-4 and TRBJ1-1, with D maybe TRBD1 (6 bases). V dropped 7 bases and J dropped 5 bases, with 11 bases sitting between them. This CDR3 has 12 residues. CDR3 residues: CASIAGATEAFF. CDR3 bases: TGTGCCAGCATTGCAGGGGCAACTGAAGCTTTCTTT.

This clonotype was detected a few times. The chain is built from TRBV6-2 or TRBV6-3 and TRBJ2-1; D could derive from TRBD1 or TRBD2 (5 bases each). The CDR3 sequence is 11 residues long. Germline values: CDR1 MNHEY, CDR2 SVGEGT. V was cut by 8 bases and J by 9 bases, with 11 bases left in between. CDR3 DNA: TGTGCCAGCTCGAATGGGGGTGAGCAGTTCTTC. As protein: CASSNGGEQFF.

This clonotype was seen at least ten times. The chain employs TRBV24-1 and TRBJ2-5; 7 bases align to TRBD2. CDR1 is KGHDR, CDR2 SFDVKD, per germline. This CDR3 is 17 amino acids long. The V and J ends lost 3 bases and 4 bases, in that order; junction bases with no gene match: 13. The CDR3 here is CATSDPPFAGVLETQYF. DNA for the CDR3: TGTGCCACCAGTGATCCCCCTTTTGCGGGAGTCCTAGAGACCCAGTACTTC.

This clonotype was seen many times. The V call is TRBV7-2, the J call TRBJ1-3, with 11 bases aligning to TRBD1. Germline loops: CDR1 SGHTA, CDR2 FQGNSA. The CDR3 is 15 amino acids. The V and J ends lost 6 bases and 6 bases, in that order; junction bases with no gene match: 7. CDR3 residues: CASSSGQGVVNTIYF. The DNA of the CDR3 is TGTGCCAGCAGTTCGGGACAGGGGGTCGTAAACACCATATATTTT.

This clonotype was counted at least ten times. V gene TRBV28 combines with J gene TRBJ2-2, with D perhaps TRBD2 (5 bases). Looked up from germline, CDR1 is MDHEN and CDR2 is SYDVKM. The length of the CDR3 is 13 residues. V was pared by 3 bases and J by 5 bases, with 7 bases between. CDR3 protein: CASSLGGTGELFF. CDR3 bases: TGTGCCAGCAGTTTGGGCGGGACCGGGGAGCTGTTTTTT.

The chain uses TRBV24-1 and TRBJ2-5, with 7 nucleotides matching TRBD1. Looked up from germline, CDR1 is KGHDR and CDR2 is SFDVKD. Trimming at V came to 3 bases and at J to 5 bases, leaving 8 bases not matched to a gene. This CDR3 is 15 amino acids long. The CDR3 DNA reads as TGTGCCACCAGTGATAATGAACAGGGGCGGGAGACCCAGTACTTC. This encodes CATSDNEQGRETQYF.

This clonotype was detected many times. This chain links TRBV2 with TRBJ1-2; TRBD1 matches 11 bases. V gave up 2 bases and J gave up 4 bases; unmatched junction bases: 3. This CDR3 comprises 15 residues. Germline values: CDR1 SNHLY, CDR2 FYNNEI. CDR3 nucleotides: TGTGCCAGCAGTGAAACTGGGACAGGGGGCTATGGCTACACCTTC. Protein product: CASSETGTGGYGYTF.

This clonotype has a count of ten or more. This rearrangement joins TRBV5-8 to TRBJ2-1; 12 bases are a match to TRBD1. CDR1 and CDR2 from the germline V gene are SGHTS and YDEGEE. V lost 3 bases to trimming and J lost 8 bases; unmatched junction nucleotides: 6. This CDR3 has 15 residues. This CDR3 reads CASSWGTGGSDEQFF. In DNA form, the CDR3 reads TGTGCCAGCAGCTGGGGGACAGGGGGCTCGGATGAGCAGTTCTTC.

This chain connects TRBV7-9 to TRBJ2-3; D is possibly TRBD2 (6 bases). Trimming pared 5 bases from V and 2 bases from J, leaving 11 bases between. This CDR3 contains 14 residues. In germline, CDR1 is SEHNR, CDR2 FQNEAQ (reference sequence). The CDR3 DNA reads TGTGCCAGCAGCATATCGGGAGCCACAGATACGCAGTATTTT. Its translation: CASSISGATDTQYF.

This clonotype was detected only a few times. The chain carries TRBV20-1 and TRBJ1-1; the D is unclear. Trimming pared 0 bases from V and 1 base from J, leaving 12 bases between. This CDR3 has 15 amino acids. Germline CDR1 is DFQATT and CDR2 is SNEGSKA (reference sequence). CDR3 DNA sequence: TGCAGTGCTAGAGATGAGGGCGGGGAGAACACTGAAGCTTTCTTT. Its translation is CSARDEGGENTEAFF.

This clonotype was found a few times. The chain has TRBV9 and TRBJ2-5; TRBD1 matches at 9 bases. Germline assignment: CDR1 SGDLS and CDR2 YYNGEE. The V segment lost 0 bases and the J segment 5 bases; nucleotides outside the gene matches: 2. The CDR3 runs to 14 residues. In DNA form, the CDR3 reads TGTGCCAGCAGCGTAGACAGGGGGCGGGAGACCCAGTACTTC. Encoded protein: CASSVDRGRETQYF.

The rearrangement uses TRBV6-1 and TRBJ1-4; D uncertain. The CDR3 has 15 residues. Germline CDR1 and CDR2: MNHNS and SASEGT. Between the trimmed V and J ends, which lost 3 bases and 0 bases, there was a span of 8 bases. The CDR3 DNA sequence: TGTGCCAGCAGTGAGGCCGCTGCAACTAATGAAAAACTGTTTTTT. Amino acids: CASSEAAATNEKLFF.

This clonotype was recorded many times. The genes are TRBV14 and TRBJ1-6; D not certain. The CDR3 extends over 15 amino acids. Trimming stripped 1 base from V and 6 bases from J, with 10 bases between. Per the germline V gene, CDR1 is SGHDN and CDR2 is FVKESK. The DNA of the CDR3 is TGTGCCAGCAGCCAAGTAGCCGGAAGTAATTCACCCCTCCACTTT. Translation gives CASSQVAGSNSPLHF.

The rearrangement uses TRBV24-1 and TRBJ2-1; D gene unclear. With 5 bases removed from V and 0 bases from J, the gap between germline ends came to 13 bases. Germline V gene data show CDR1 as KGHDR and CDR2 as SFDVKD. The CDR3 has 16 residues. The CDR3 reads CATSGSGASSYNEQFF. CDR3 coding DNA: TGTGCCACCAGTGGCTCGGGCGCGAGCTCCTACAATGAGCAGTTCTTC.

The chain employs TRBV4-1 and TRBJ2-1; 7 bases line up with TRBD2. Losses at the gene ends were 8 bases for V and 7 bases for J; bases not matched to a gene: 17. Germline V lookup: CDR1 MGHRA, CDR2 YSYEKL. This CDR3 has 16 residues. CDR3 in DNA: TGCGCCAGCCGGTGGGTTGGGGGGAGGGCCGGGAATGAGCAGTTCTTC. Its translation: CASRWVGGRAGNEQFF.

This clonotype was seen at least ten times. The chain has TRBV9 and TRBJ1-5; maybe TRBD1 (5 bases). This CDR3 is 14 amino acids long. Looked up from germline, CDR1 is SGDLS and CDR2 is YYNGEE. V lost 0 bases and J lost 5, with 9 bases in between. CDR3 residues: CASSVGLGDQPQHF. The CDR3 bases are TGTGCCAGCAGCGTAGGATTAGGGGATCAGCCCCAGCATTTT. Full variable domain (remainder filled in from reference TRBV9 and TRBJ1-5): DSGVTQTPKHLITATGQRVTLRCSPRSGDLSVYWYQQSLDQGLQFLIQYYNGEERAKGNILERFSAQQFPDLHSELNLSSLELGDSALYFCASSVGLGDQPQHFGDGTRLSIL.